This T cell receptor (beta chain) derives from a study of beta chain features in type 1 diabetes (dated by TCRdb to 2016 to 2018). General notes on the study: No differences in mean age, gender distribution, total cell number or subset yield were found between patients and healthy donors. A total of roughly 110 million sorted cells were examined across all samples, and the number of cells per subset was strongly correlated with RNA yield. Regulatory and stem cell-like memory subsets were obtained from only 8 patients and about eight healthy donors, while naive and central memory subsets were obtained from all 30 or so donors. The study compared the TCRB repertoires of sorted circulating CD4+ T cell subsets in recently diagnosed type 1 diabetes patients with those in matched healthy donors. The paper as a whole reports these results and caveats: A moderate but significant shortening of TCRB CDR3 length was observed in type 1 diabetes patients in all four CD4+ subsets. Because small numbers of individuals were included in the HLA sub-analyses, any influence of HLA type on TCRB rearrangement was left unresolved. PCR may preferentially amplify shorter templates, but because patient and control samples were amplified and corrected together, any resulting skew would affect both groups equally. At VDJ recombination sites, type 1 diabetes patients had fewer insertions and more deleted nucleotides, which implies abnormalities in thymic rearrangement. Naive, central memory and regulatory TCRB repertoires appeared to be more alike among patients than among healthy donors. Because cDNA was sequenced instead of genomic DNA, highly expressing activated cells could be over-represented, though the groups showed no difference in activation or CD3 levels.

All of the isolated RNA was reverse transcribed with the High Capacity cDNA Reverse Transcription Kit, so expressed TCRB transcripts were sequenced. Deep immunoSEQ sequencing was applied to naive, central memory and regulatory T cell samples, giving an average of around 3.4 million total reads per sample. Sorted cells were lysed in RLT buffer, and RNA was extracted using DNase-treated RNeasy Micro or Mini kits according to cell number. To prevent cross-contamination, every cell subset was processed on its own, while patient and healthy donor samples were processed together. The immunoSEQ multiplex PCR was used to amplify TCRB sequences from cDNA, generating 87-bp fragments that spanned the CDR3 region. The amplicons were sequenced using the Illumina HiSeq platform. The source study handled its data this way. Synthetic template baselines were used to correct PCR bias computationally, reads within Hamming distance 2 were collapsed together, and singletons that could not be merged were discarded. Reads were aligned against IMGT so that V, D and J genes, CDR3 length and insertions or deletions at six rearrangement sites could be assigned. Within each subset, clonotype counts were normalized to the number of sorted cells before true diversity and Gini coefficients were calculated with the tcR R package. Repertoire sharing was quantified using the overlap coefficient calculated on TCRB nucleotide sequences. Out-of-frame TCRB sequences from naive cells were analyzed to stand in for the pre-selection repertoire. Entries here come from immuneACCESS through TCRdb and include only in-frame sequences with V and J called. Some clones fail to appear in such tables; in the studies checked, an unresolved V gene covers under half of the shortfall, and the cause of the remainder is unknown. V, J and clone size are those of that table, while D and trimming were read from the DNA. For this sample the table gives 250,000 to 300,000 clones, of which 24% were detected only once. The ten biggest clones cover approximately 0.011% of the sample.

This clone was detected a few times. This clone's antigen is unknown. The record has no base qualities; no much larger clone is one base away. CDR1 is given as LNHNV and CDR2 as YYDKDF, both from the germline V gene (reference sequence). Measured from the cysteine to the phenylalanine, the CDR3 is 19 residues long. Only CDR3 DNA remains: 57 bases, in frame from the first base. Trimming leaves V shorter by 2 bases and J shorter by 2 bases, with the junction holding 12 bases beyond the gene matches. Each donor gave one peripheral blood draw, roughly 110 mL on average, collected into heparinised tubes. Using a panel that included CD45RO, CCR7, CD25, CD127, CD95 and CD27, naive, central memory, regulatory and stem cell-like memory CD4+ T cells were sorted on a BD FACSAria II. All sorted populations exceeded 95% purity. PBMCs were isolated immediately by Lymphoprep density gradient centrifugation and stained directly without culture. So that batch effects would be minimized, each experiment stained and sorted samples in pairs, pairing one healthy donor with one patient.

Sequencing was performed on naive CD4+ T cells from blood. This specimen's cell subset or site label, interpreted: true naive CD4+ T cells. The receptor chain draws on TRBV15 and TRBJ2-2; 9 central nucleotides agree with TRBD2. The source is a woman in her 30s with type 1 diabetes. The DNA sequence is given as TGTGCCACCAGCAGAACTAGGCCTCTTAGCGGGAGTAACACCGGGGAGCTGTTTTTT. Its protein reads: CATSRTRPLSGSNTGELFF. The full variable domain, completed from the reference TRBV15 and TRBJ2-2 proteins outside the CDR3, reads DAMVIQNPRYQVTQFGKPVTLSCSQTLNHNVMYWYQQKSSQAPKLLFHYYDKDFNNEADTPDNFQSRRPNTSFCFLDIRSPGLGDTAMYLCATSRTRPLSGSNTGELFFGEGSRLTVL.